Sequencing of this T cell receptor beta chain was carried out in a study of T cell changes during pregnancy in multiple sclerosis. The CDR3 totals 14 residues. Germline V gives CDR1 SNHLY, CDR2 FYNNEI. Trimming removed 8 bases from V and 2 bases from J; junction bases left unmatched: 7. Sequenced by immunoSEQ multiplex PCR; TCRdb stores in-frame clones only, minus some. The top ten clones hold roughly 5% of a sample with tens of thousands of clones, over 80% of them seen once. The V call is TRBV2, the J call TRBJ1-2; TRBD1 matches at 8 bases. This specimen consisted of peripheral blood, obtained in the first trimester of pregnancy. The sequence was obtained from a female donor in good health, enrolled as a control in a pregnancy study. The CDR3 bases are TGTGCCAGCGTTCGACAGGGGACCAACTATGGCTACACCTTC. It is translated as CASVRQGTNYGYTF.